This T cell receptor (beta chain) was retrieved from a study of OX40 agonist ivuxolimab in advanced cancers. Across the study: Intravenous ivuxolimab at 0.01 to 10 mg/kg was given to patients every 2 weeks. With a range of 23 to 79, age averaged approximately 54 years, and around 83% were male. Three patients showed partial responses: one hepatocellular carcinoma and two cutaneous melanoma cases.

With autoimmune disease history or systemic immunosuppression, patients were excluded. The table lists this clone with a count of one. The germline V gene encodes CDR1 LNHDA and CDR2 SQIVND (reference sequence). CDR3 length: 15 residues. J was trimmed by 3 bases and V by 5 bases; bases with no gene match: 7. Data came from immunoSEQ multiplex PCR; TCRdb stores just in-frame clones and leaves some out. The table has some 100,000 clones, about nine tenths seen once. This TCR was sampled from an adult with an advanced solid tumor such as melanoma, head and neck, liver or kidney cancer. V usage is TRBV19 and J usage is TRBJ1-5; TRBD1 aligns across 7 bases. The sample consisted of CD4+ or CD8+ T cells sorted from blood, taken in a trial of the OX40 agonist ivuxolimab. CDR3 region: CASSRTGEINQPQHF. Here the CDR3 DNA reads TGTGCCAGTAGTCGGACAGGTGAGATCAATCAGCCCCAGCATTTT.